The clone carrying this TCR beta chain was detected a few times. Study members were between roughly 18 and 100 years old and lived in 24 US regions. The data stem from a study of blood T cell repertoires in COVID-19. Whole-study context: There were acute and convalescent COVID-19 samples, and they came from the United States, Italy and Spain.

The repertoire was sequenced with immunoSEQ multiplex PCR; TCRdb's copy has only in-frame clones and lacks some. This table holds around 190,000 clones, roughly four fifths found once. V lost 3 bases and J lost 9, with 19 bases in between. The CDR3 loop spans 15 amino acids. J is TRBJ2-1 and V is TRBV5-7, with a tentative D call TRBD2 (6 bases). TRBV5-7 is labeled an ORF, and its function is uncertain. Material for sequencing was PBMCs or T cells enriched from blood (not recorded which). This TCR came from a man aged 35 to 55 who had recovered from COVID-19. In DNA, the CDR3 is TGTGCCAGCAGCTCCATCCCCCGGCGGGACGGTGAGCAGTTCTTC. Protein sequence: CASSSIPRRDGEQFF.